Each of the 17 T cell receptor beta chains below was sequenced from the same sample in a study of shared clonotypes between healthy human individuals (dated by TCRdb to about 2020). The method was the immunoSEQ multiplex PCR assay. Drawn from immuneACCESS, this table holds only the in-frame rearrangements with V and J called that TCRdb kept. Clones are partly lost; checked studies trace under half to an unresolved V gene and leave the rest unexplained. The sample records some 1 million clones, 75% of which are singletons. The ten largest clones capture about 1.5% of the sample. Sequenced: memory CD4+ T cells sorted from blood. The intended sense of this specimen's cell subset or site label: CD45RA-negative fraction. Source of these receptors: a young man in good health.

The CDR3 is CASSIRSGQETQYF. The DNA for the CDR3 is TGTGCCAGTAGTATAAGGTCGGGGCAAGAGACCCAGTACTTC. The chain joins TRBV19 to TRBJ2-5; possible D gene TRBD2, 5 bases. The CDR3 runs to 14 residues. The ends were cut back, 2 bases at V and 2 bases at J, with 9 bases in the middle. Germline V CDR1 and CDR2: LNHDA, SQIVND (reference sequence).

V gene TRBV6-5 combines with J gene TRBJ1-2; D remains unclear. Trimming pared 0 bases from V and 2 bases from J, leaving 13 bases between. Germline V CDR1 and CDR2: MNHEY, SVGAGI. The CDR3 loop spans 16 amino acids. The CDR3 spells CASSYSMGVGNYGYTF. CDR3 in DNA: TGTGCCAGCAGTTACTCGATGGGAGTAGGGAACTATGGCTACACCTTC.

This clone was seen once. The V call is TRBV7-3, the J call TRBJ2-3; D possibly corresponds to TRBD2 (7 bases). The CDR3 spans 15 residues. The germline V and J ends were trimmed by 2 bases and 1 base, with 10 bases remaining between them. In germline, CDR1 is SGHTA, CDR2 FQGTGA. The CDR3 coding sequence is TGTGCCAGCAGCTTAGCGGGGGCCCGCACAGATACGCAGTATTTT. Translated, it gives CASSLAGARTDTQYF. The complete variable domain, with remaining parts taken from reference TRBV7-3 and TRBJ2-3, reads GAGVSQTPSNKVTEKGKYVELRCDPISGHTALYWYRQSLGQGPEFLIYFQGTGAADDSGLPNDRFFAVRPEGSVSTLKIQRTERGDSAVYLCASSLAGARTDTQYFGPGTRLTVL.

The chain uses TRBV28 and TRBJ1-6; D gene uncertain. Germline V gene sequence: CDR1 MDHEN, CDR2 SYDVKM. V was cut by 8 bases and J by 6 bases, with 17 bases left in between. The CDR3 contains 15 residues. The CDR3 DNA follows: TGTGCCAGCGAAATGACGGGATTGGGTAATTCACCCCTCCACTTT. This gives the protein CASEMTGLGNSPLHF.

This clone occurred a few times. This rearrangement joins TRBV29-1 to TRBJ2-1, with 13 bases identical to TRBD2. Germline V gene sequence: CDR1 SQVTM, CDR2 ANQGSEA. The V segment lost 6 bases and the J segment 10 bases; nucleotides outside the gene matches: 6. This CDR3 has 13 amino acids. CDR3 nucleotides: TGCAGCGTCCTCGGACTAGCGGGAGACGAGCAGTTCTTC. Its translation: CSVLGLAGDEQFF.

This chain links TRBV19 with TRBJ1-1; no firm D call. The CDR3 loop spans 15 amino acids. V lost 2 bases to trimming and J lost 0 bases, with 10 bases between them. Germline-derived CDR1 and CDR2 are LNHDA and SQIVND (reference sequence). In nucleotides, the CDR3 is TGTGCCAGTAGTATAAAAGGCCTGATGAACACTGAAGCTTTCTTT. It encodes CASSIKGLMNTEAFF.

The rearrangement uses TRBV5-1 and TRBJ1-6; D is uncertain. Trimming shortened V by 3 bases and J by 5 bases, and 6 bases separated the two germline ends. Germline-derived CDR1 and CDR2 are SGHRS and YFSETQ. This CDR3 spans 13 amino acids. CDR3 sequence (DNA): TGCGCCAGCAGCTCAGGAGATAATTCACCCCTCCACTTT. Its translation: CASSSGDNSPLHF.

In its sample, this clone was seen once. The chain recombines TRBV2 with TRBJ2-3, with TRBD1 matching 7 bases. This CDR3 region has 15 residues. J lost 0 bases, V lost 5 bases, and 5 bases had no gene match. The germline gives CDR1 SNHLY, CDR2 FYNNEI. CDR3 sequence reads: CASSFRDRSTDTQYF. The CDR3 DNA reads as TGTGCCAGCAGTTTCCGGGACAGAAGCACAGATACGCAGTATTTT. Supplemented by reference TRBV2 and TRBJ2-3, the full variable domain reads EPEVTQTPSHQVTQMGQEVILRCVPISNHLYFYWYRQILGQKVEFLVSFYNNEISEKSEIFDDQFSVERPDGSNFTLKIRSTKLEDSAMYFCASSFRDRSTDTQYFGPGTRLTVL.

This chain links TRBV30 with TRBJ2-7; weak D call: TRBD2 (6 bases). The CDR3 loop spans 12 amino acids. Trimming cost V 3 bases and J 3 bases, with 9 bases left between them. CDR1 is GTSNPN and CDR2 is SVGIG in the germline V gene (reference sequence). CDR3 bases: TGTGCCTGGAGCCGGGAGAACTACGAGCAGTACTTC. Amino acid sequence: CAWSRENYEQYF.

The chain has TRBV29-1 and TRBJ2-2, with D maybe TRBD2 (5 bases). The germline CDR1 and CDR2 sequences are SQVTM and ANQGSEA. Trimming took 4 bases from V and 4 from J, leaving 10 bases between them. The CDR3 loop spans 13 amino acids. CDR3 region: CSVVKGVTGELFF. The CDR3 nucleotides are TGCAGCGTTGTGAAGGGAGTCACCGGGGAGCTGTTTTTT.

Remarks on this clone: Other nucleotide sequences from this sample produce the same CDR3. J is TRBJ1-2 and V is TRBV5-1, with D perhaps TRBD1 (6 bases). The CDR3 covers 12 residues. The germline V gene has CDR1 SGHRS and CDR2 YFSETQ. Between the trimmed V and J ends, which lost 0 bases and 8 bases, there was a span of 8 bases. The CDR3 nucleotides are TGCGCCAGCAGCTTGGGTCAGGGGGGCTACACCTTC. Protein sequence: CASSLGQGGYTF.

V usage is TRBV18 and J usage is TRBJ2-7, with TRBD1 as a possible D gene (5 bases). This CDR3 has 15 residues. Germline V lookup: CDR1 KGHSH, CDR2 LQKENI. V dropped 3 bases and J dropped 5 bases, with 17 bases sitting between them. In nucleotides, the CDR3 is TGTGCCAGCTCACCGCTCGAGGCAGGGCCTCACGAGCAGTACTTC. Protein product: CASSPLEAGPHEQYF.

The table lists this clone with a count of one. J is TRBJ2-4 and V is TRBV2; no definite D call. Trimming pared 1 base from V and 0 bases from J, leaving 7 bases between. The CDR3 covers 15 residues. CDR1 and CDR2 (germline): SNHLY, FYNNEI. CDR3 loop: CASSEDSQAKNIQYF. CDR3 bases: TGTGCCAGCAGTGAAGACTCTCAAGCCAAAAACATTCAGTACTTC.

This clone came up once. V and J are TRBV9 and TRBJ2-1, with a weak D call TRBD2 (6 bases). Looked up from germline, CDR1 is SGDLS and CDR2 is YYNGEE. The germline V and J ends were trimmed by 3 bases and 0 bases, with 10 bases remaining between them. This CDR3 has 15 amino acids. Written as DNA, the CDR3 is TGTGCCAGCAGCGCAGCGGGCGACTCCTACAATGAGCAGTTCTTC. This encodes CASSAAGDSYNEQFF.

The chain recombines TRBV12-2 with TRBJ2-2; TRBD1 was called by the table and not checked on the DNA. TRBV12-2 is reported as a pseudogene. The CDR3 runs 17 residues. The DNA for the CDR3 is TGTGCAAGTCGCTTAGCTTCCAGGGGATTGAACACCGGGGAGCTGTTTTTT. It yields the protein CASRLASRGLNTGELFF.

The chain carries TRBV5-6 and TRBJ2-2; 7 bases map to TRBD1. The junction had 8 bases not matched to a gene; V was cut back by 2 bases and J by 7 bases. CDR1 and CDR2 (germline): SGHDT, YYEEEE. CDR3 length equals 15 residues. CDR3 region: CASSFDRARIGELFF. The CDR3 DNA reads as TGTGCCAGCAGCTTTGACAGGGCCCGGATCGGGGAGCTGTTTTTT.

This clone has just a few counts. The chain joins TRBV30 to TRBJ1-5; the D is unclear. Trimming pared 5 bases from V and 0 bases from J, leaving 5 bases between. Germline V lookup: CDR1 GTSNPN, CDR2 SVGIG (reference sequence). This CDR3 is 12 amino acids long. This CDR3 reads CAWQYSNQPQHF. The CDR3 DNA follows: TGTGCCTGGCAATATAGCAATCAGCCCCAGCATTTT.